The 7 T cell receptor beta chains below were found in one sample sequenced in a study of siplizumab effects on memory and regulatory T cells. The protocol was immunoSEQ multiplex PCR, while the TCRdb copy is restricted to in-frame clones and leaves out a portion. In the table there are over 100,000 clones, about 91% of which are singletons. Sequencing was carried out using Tregs sorted from blood. These receptors came from a human donor in good health.

J is TRBJ1-6 and V is TRBV4-1, with TRBD1 matching 10 bases. Germline CDR1 is MGHRA and CDR2 is YSYEKL. V dropped 4 bases and J dropped 6; count of bases not matched to a gene: 6. This CDR3 is 16 amino acids long. The CDR3 sequence: CASSPGDRGPNSPLHF. The CDR3 DNA reads TGCGCCAGCAGCCCCGGAGACAGGGGGCCTAATTCACCCCTCCACTTT.

V is TRBV18 and J is TRBJ1-4, with TRBD1 matching 8 bases. The CDR3 is 14 amino acids. V was pared by 5 bases and J by 2 bases, with 1 base of the junction left unmatched. The germline V gene has CDR1 KGHSH and CDR2 LQKENI. The CDR3 nucleotides are TGTGCCAGCTCAACAGGGGGGACTAATGAAAAACTGTTTTTT. Protein product: CASSTGGTNEKLFF.

This chain uses TRBV6-9 with TRBJ1-2, with D perhaps matching TRBD1 (5 bases). Germline V gene data show CDR1 as MNHGY and CDR2 as SVAAGI. The CDR3 spans 17 residues. V was clipped by 0 bases and J by 6 bases, with 20 bases between them. As DNA, the CDR3 is TGTGCCAGCAGTTATTCGACTCCCCCAGGGTCCAGGAATGGCTACACCTTC. This codes for CASSYSTPPGSRNGYTF.

The rearrangement joins TRBV6-5 to TRBJ1-6; D ambiguous. The CDR3 runs to 14 residues. Trimming took off 6 bases at V and 10 bases at J, with 16 bases between the two ends. CDR1 MNHEY and CDR2 SVGAGI come from the germline V gene. The CDR3 DNA sequence: TGTGCCAGCAGAACCAGCCTCCGGGCCTCACCCCTCCACTTT. Translated, it gives CASRTSLRASPLHF.

The count of this clone is one. The V gene is TRBV14, the J gene TRBJ2-5; maybe TRBD2 (5 bases). The CDR3 totals 13 residues. Germline lookup yields CDR1 SGHDN and CDR2 FVKESK. Trimming shortened V by 4 bases and J by 1 base, and 7 bases separated the two germline ends. CDR3 in amino acids: CASSLAPQETQYF. CDR3 in DNA: TGTGCCAGCAGCCTAGCGCCCCAAGAGACCCAGTACTTC.

The chain recombines TRBV9 with TRBJ2-7; D is uncertain. The CDR3 extends over 15 amino acids. V dropped 0 bases and J dropped 0 bases, with 10 bases sitting between them. The germline CDR1 and CDR2 sequences are SGDLS and YYNGEE. The CDR3 sequence: CASSVDAGFSYEQYF. CDR3 coding DNA: TGTGCCAGCAGCGTAGATGCAGGATTCTCCTACGAGCAGTACTTC.

In this sample, this clone turned up once. The V and J genes are TRBV10-1 and TRBJ2-5; TRBD1 matches 10 bases. Germline V CDR1 and CDR2: WNHNN, SYGVQD (reference sequence). This CDR3 has 17 amino acids. Losses at the gene ends were 0 bases for V and 5 bases for J; bases not matched to a gene: 9. The CDR3 here is CASSESYWDRGYETQYF. The CDR3 DNA reads as TGCGCCAGCAGTGAGTCGTATTGGGACAGGGGTTATGAGACCCAGTACTTC.